This T cell receptor beta chain is drawn from a study of T cells in women clearing cervical HPV infection. All participants had a single incident cervical HPV16 infection, and prevalent HPV16 infections were excluded. Sequencing was performed with immunoSEQ multiplex PCR; in TCRdb, only in-frame clones are kept and a portion is missing. Here the sample table reports roughly 22,000 clones. As to this clone: In the same sample, other DNA sequences code for this CDR3.

Source material: blood buffy coat. The TCR comes from a woman between 18 and 75 years old with a cervical HPV16 infection that either progressed to CIN3+ or cleared (not recorded which).

The CDR3 DNA, read in part, is TGTGCCAGCAGTGAATTACCGGGTTTGTCTGGAAACACC. This sequence encodes CASSELPGLSGNT. The full-length CDR3 reads as CASSELPGLSGNTIYF. The chain combines TRBV2 with TRBJ1-3; D is ambiguous. The read finishes 3 residues shy of the CDR3 end, and the germline J gene is used to complete it. The CDR3 is 16 amino acids. Trimming stripped 2 bases from V and 1 base from J, with 12 bases between. Germline V gene lookup returns CDR1 SNHLY and CDR2 FYNNEI.